This TCR beta chain comes out of a study of graft-versus-host responses after intestinal transplantation (dated by TCRdb to the early 2020s). With regard to the full study: The transplants that recipients got were multivisceral, liver-intestinal, or isolated intestinal. Every recipient was given anti-thymocyte globulin induction, then maintenance tacrolimus and steroids for about three years. Graft-versus-host and host-versus-graft alloreactive T cell clones were tracked in the graft, circulation and bone marrow after intestinal transplantation using bulk TCR-beta CDR3 sequencing. To identify alloreactive clones, pre-transplant mixed lymphocyte reaction products were sequenced and then compared with unstimulated pre-transplant donor and recipient T cells. The cohort enrolled about two dozen intestinal transplant recipients, one of whom was a retransplant, and a few patients without pretransplant specimens were excluded. Donor T cell macrochimerism was defined as a peak of at least 4% donor T cells among recipient peripheral blood mononuclear cells. Rather than going through the commercial service, samples from a few later patients were sequenced in-house on an Illumina MiSeq and processed with MiXCR. The paper's findings and limits, for the study overall: The relatively low number and heterogeneity of intestinal transplant patients limited the conclusions. Early after transplant, peak levels of circulating GvH clones were associated with declines in HvG clones. High GvH to HvG T cell clonal ratios were observed in the allografts of patients with donor T cell macrochimerism. GvH clones were detected in recipient bone marrow, and some appeared earlier in ileal mucosa or blood, consistent with an intestinal mucosal origin.

Sample time point, as interpreted from the label and publication: cells obtained before transplantation from donor or recipient. CD3+CD4+ and CD3+CD8+ populations were FACS-sorted from unstimulated pre-transplant donor and recipient cells taken from spleen or lymph nodes. This clone was recorded a few times. Its binding antigen is unknown. Within one base of it there is no much larger clone, and no base qualities were kept. Libraries were made using the immunoSEQ multiplex PCR assay. In most patients, genomic DNA was isolated using the Qiagen DNeasy Blood and Tissue Kit and sent frozen to Adaptive Biotechnologies for TCR sequencing. For most patients, high-throughput TCR-beta CDR3 sequencing of genomic DNA was performed by Adaptive Biotechnologies. As for the authors' bioinformatics: TCR sequencing data for approximately 19 patients were retrieved from Adaptive's ImmunoSEQ software; a few other patients were processed with MiXCR and VDJtools. To correct CD4 versus CD8 sorting errors, sequences present in both subsets at a frequency ratio below 5:1 were removed. CDR3 nucleotide sequences shared between donor and recipient were removed because their origin could not be assigned. Alloreactive clones required at least 2-fold expansion over unstimulated cells and minimum CFSE-low frequency of 0.002% (template counts) or 0.001% (read counts). Mappable clones were those detected in sequenced pre-transplant spleen, lymph node, or MLR CFSE-low populations of the donor or recipient. Cumulative frequency of alloreactive clones was calculated as a percentage of all sequences weighted by copy number. TCRdb re-hosts the immuneACCESS table, in-frame sequences only. Its copies lack some clones; in the studies checked, an unresolved V gene accounts for under half of them, and the cause for the rest is not known. The V and J calls and clone size come from that table; D and trimming were worked out from the DNA. Within this sample are fewer than 85,000 clones, with more than 80% of them counted one time only. Roughly 2.5% of the sample goes to the ten largest clones.

As encoded in the germline V gene, CDR1 is ENHRY while CDR2 is SYGVKD. From the cysteine up to the phenylalanine, the CDR3 has a length of 14 residues. The entry retains the CDR3 DNA only, 42 bases that are in frame from base 1. V ends up 4 bases short and J 3 bases short, with an unmatched junction base count of 2. The specimen comprised unstimulated CD8+ T cells sorted from spleen or lymph node cells, sampled before intestinal transplant. The receptor chain draws on TRBV10-3 and TRBJ2-1, with 8 bases matching TRBD2. The clonotype comes from a human donor who received an intestinal transplant. The bases read TGTGCCATCAGTGGGGCGGGGGGCTACAATGAGCAGTTCTTC. It translates as CAISGAGGYNEQFF.